Listed below are T cell receptor beta chains from one sample, sequenced in a study of OX40 agonist ivuxolimab in advanced cancers. Profiling relied on immunoSEQ multiplex PCR, and the TCRdb table lists in-frame clones only, not all of them. This table holds 55,000 to 75,000 clones, roughly 90% found once. Source: CD4+ or CD8+ T cells sorted from blood, taken in a trial of the OX40 agonist ivuxolimab. The receptors originated from an adult with an advanced solid tumor such as melanoma, head and neck, liver or kidney cancer. The CDR3 runs from the conserved cysteine through the conserved F or W. D genes are given only for firm matches. Expanded clones are given a class, and other clones once, few, many or no size at all.

>-|TRBV6-5|TRBJ2-7|-
CASSYMMDSSYEQYF
TGTGCCAGCAGTTACATGATGGACAGCTCCTACGAGCAGTACTTC
>-|TRBV18|TRBJ2-1|-
CASSREISYNEQFF
TGTGCCAGCTCACGAGAGATCTCCTACAATGAGCAGTTCTTC
>-|TRBV5-4|TRBJ2-3|TRBD1
CASSLTGADTQYF
TGTGCCAGCAGTTTAACAGGGGCAGATACGCAGTATTTT
>-|TRBV7-2|TRBJ2-7|-
CASSKTGTFYEQYF
TGTGCCAGCAGCAAGACCGGGACTTTCTACGAGCAGTACTTC
>-|TRBV28|TRBJ1-2|-
CASSQDLGGGRGYTF
TGTGCCAGCAGCCAAGACCTTGGAGGGGGAAGAGGCTACACCTTC
>-|TRBV11-2|TRBJ1-1|-
CASSGQLNTEAFF
TGTGCCAGCAGCGGCCAGCTGAACACTGAAGCTTTCTTT
>-|TRBV10-3|TRBJ1-5|-
CAISEEGNSNQPQHF
TGTGCCATCAGTGAGGAGGGAAATAGCAATCAGCCCCAGCATTTT
>-|TRBV4-3|TRBJ2-1|TRBD2
CASSQAGGGYNEQFF
TGCGCCAGCAGCCAGGCGGGAGGGGGGTACAATGAGCAGTTCTTC
>-|TRBV5-1|TRBJ2-7|TRBD2
CASSLSGGSYEQYF
TGCGCCAGCAGCTTGTCGGGGGGCTCCTACGAGCAGTACTTC
>-|TRBV5-4|TRBJ2-6|TRBD2
CASSTLGGAGANVLTF
TGTGCCAGCAGCACCCTCGGGGGGGCTGGGGCCAACGTCCTGACTTTC
>-|TRBV9|TRBJ1-3|TRBD1
CASSTEGPGQGAGNTIYF
TGTGCCAGCAGTACCGAGGGACCGGGACAGGGGGCTGGAAACACCATATATTTT
>-|TRBV7-9|TRBJ1-2|TRBD1
CASSPDRGRVGYTF
TGTGCCAGCAGCCCAGACAGGGGGCGTGTTGGCTACACCTTC
>once|TRBV9|TRBJ2-1|TRBD2
CASSVDLAGGLNEQFF
TGTGCCAGCAGCGTAGATCTAGCGGGAGGCTTGAATGAGCAGTTCTTC
>once|TRBV5-5|TRBJ1-1|-
CASSLAGAAQNTEAFF
TGTGCCAGCAGCTTGGCCGGGGCAGCCCAGAACACTGAAGCTTTCTTT
>once|TRBV28|TRBJ2-5|-
CASSSPLARGGETQYF
TGTGCCAGCAGTTCCCCCCTCGCCCGAGGGGGAGAGACCCAGTACTTC